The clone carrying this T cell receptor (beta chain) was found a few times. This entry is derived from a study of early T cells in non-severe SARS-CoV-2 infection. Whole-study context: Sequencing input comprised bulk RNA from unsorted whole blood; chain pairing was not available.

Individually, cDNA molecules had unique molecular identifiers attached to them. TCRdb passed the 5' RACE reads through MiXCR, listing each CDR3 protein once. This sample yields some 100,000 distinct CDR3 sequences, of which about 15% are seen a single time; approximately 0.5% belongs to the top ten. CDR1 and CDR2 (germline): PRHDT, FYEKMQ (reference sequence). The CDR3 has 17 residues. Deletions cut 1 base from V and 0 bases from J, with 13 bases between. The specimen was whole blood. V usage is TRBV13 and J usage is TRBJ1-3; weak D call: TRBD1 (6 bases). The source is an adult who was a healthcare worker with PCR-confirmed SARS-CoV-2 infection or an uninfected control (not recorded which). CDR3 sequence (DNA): TGTGCCAGCAGCTTAGCCCTAGACAGGCTCTCTGGAAACACCATATATTTT. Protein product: CASSLALDRLSGNTIYF. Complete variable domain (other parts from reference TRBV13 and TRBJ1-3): AAGVIQSPRHLIKEKRETATLKCYPIPRHDTVYWYQQGPGQDPQFLISFYEKMQSDKGSIPDRFSAQQFSDYHSELNMSSLELGDSALYFCASSLALDRLSGNTIYFGEGSWLTVV.